The T cell receptor beta chain described here comes from a study of blood T cell repertoires in COVID-19. For the study at large: The cDNA or gDNA used as material had been derived from T cells, B-cell-depleted T cells, or PBMCs.

The CDR3 has 15 amino acids. After removal of 0 bases from V and 1 base from J, the junction contained 4 bases not matched to a gene. CDR1 and CDR2 from the germline V gene are SGDLS and YYNGEE. The table came from immunoSEQ multiplex PCR; TCRdb's copy has only in-frame clones and leaves some out. The sample includes a few hundred thousand clones, 80% to 90% of them seen just once. Sequenced material: peripheral blood. The chain has TRBV9 and TRBJ2-7; 7 positions agree with TRBD2. This TCR was recovered from a man in his fifties or sixties who had recovered from COVID-19. The CDR3 nucleotides read TGTGCCAGCAGCGTAGCTCCGGGGGGTTCCTACGAGCAGTACTTC. Residues: CASSVAPGGSYEQYF.